Following are 17 T cell receptor beta chains from one sample sequenced in a study of response to subunit inactivated influenza vaccine. TCRdb re-derived calls from the RT-PCR reads in MiXCR, one entry per CDR3 protein. The sample holds about 180,000 distinct CDR3 sequences, around 9.2% seen once. The specimen comprised non-naive T cells sorted from PBMCs, sampled on the day of vaccination. Receptors originate from a middle-aged man who received an inactivated influenza vaccine.

In this sample, this clonotype turned up many times. The chain is built from TRBV3-1 and TRBJ2-1; 9 nucleotides line up with TRBD1. The CDR3 consists of 14 residues. With 4 bases clipped from V and 9 bases from J, the junction kept 7 bases outside the gene matches. Germline V gene data show CDR1 as LGHDT and CDR2 as YNNKEL (reference sequence). CDR3 sequence (DNA): TGTGCCAGCAGCCGTGGACAGGGGTCGGGTGAGCAGTTCTTC. This translates into CASSRGQGSGEQFF.

This clonotype occurred many times. J is TRBJ1-5 and V is TRBV6-5; D not resolved. The CDR3 is made up of 12 amino acids. CDR1 and CDR2 (germline): MNHEY, SVGAGI. V was clipped by 8 bases and J by 2 bases, with 7 bases between them. The CDR3 sequence: CASSGRNQPQHF. The CDR3 DNA is TGTGCCAGCTCCGGCCGCAATCAGCCCCAGCATTTT.

The chain uses TRBV29-1 and TRBJ2-5; TRBD2 aligns across 10 bases. Looked up from germline, CDR1 is SQVTM and CDR2 is ANQGSEA. Trimming cost V 6 bases and J 1 base; bases outside gene matches: 8. The CDR3 spans 15 residues. The CDR3 is CSVDPGTSAQETQYF. CDR3 nucleotide sequence: TGCAGCGTAGACCCTGGGACTAGCGCCCAAGAGACCCAGTACTTC. Filled out from reference TRBV29-1 and TRBJ2-5, the complete variable domain reads SAVISQKPSRDICQRGTSLTIQCQVDSQVTMMFWYRQQPGQSLTLIATANQGSEATYESGFVIDKFPISRPNLTFSTLTVSNMSPEDSSIYLCSVDPGTSAQETQYFGPGTRLLVL.

This clonotype has just a few counts. The V gene is TRBV20-1, the J gene TRBJ2-5; either TRBD1 or TRBD2 may fit D (6 bases each). Germline values: CDR1 DFQATT, CDR2 SNEGSKA (reference sequence). With 1 base removed from V and 1 base from J, the gap between germline ends came to 16 bases. There are 16 residues in the CDR3. CDR3 sequence reads: CSARVPGGGIQETQYF. The CDR3 bases are TGCAGTGCTAGAGTCCCCGGGGGCGGGATCCAAGAGACCCAGTACTTC.

The chain carries TRBV7-9 and TRBJ2-3; D is possibly TRBD2 (6 bases). The ends were cut back, 5 bases at V and 4 bases at J, with 16 bases in the middle. Per the germline V gene, CDR1 is SEHNR and CDR2 is FQNEAQ (reference sequence). This CDR3 spans 15 amino acids. The CDR3 nucleotides read TGTGCCAGCAGCCCCAAGACTAGACTAGCAGATACGCAGTATTTT. This translates into CASSPKTRLADTQYF.

V gene TRBV4-1 combines with J gene TRBJ2-7; TRBD2 aligns across 12 bases. V lost 0 bases and J lost 3; bases outside the gene matches: 9. Germline assignment: CDR1 MGHRA and CDR2 YSYEKL. The CDR3 is made up of 18 amino acids. CDR3 region: CASSQEHGTSGLYYEQYF. CDR3 coding DNA: TGCGCCAGCAGCCAAGAGCATGGGACTAGCGGGCTGTACTACGAGCAGTACTTC.

The table lists this clonotype with many counts. The chain couples TRBV28 to TRBJ1-1, with 7 nucleotides matching TRBD1. With 5 bases clipped from V and 1 base from J, the junction kept 7 bases outside the gene matches. The germline V gene encodes CDR1 MDHEN and CDR2 SYDVKM. The CDR3 extends over 15 amino acids. CDR3: CASSTHRTGNTEAFF. The CDR3 nucleotides are TGTGCCAGCAGTACTCACAGGACAGGGAACACTGAAGCTTTCTTT. Combining the CDR3 with reference TRBV28 and TRBJ1-1 gives the whole variable domain DVKVTQSSRYLVKRTGEKVFLECVQDMDHENMFWYRQDPGLGLRLIYFSYDVKMKEKGDIPEGYSVSREKKERFSLILESASTNQTSMYLCASSTHRTGNTEAFFGQGTRLTVV.

The V gene is TRBV29-1, the J gene TRBJ2-5, with 9 bases identical to TRBD1. V lost 7 bases to trimming and J lost 5 bases; unmatched junction nucleotides: 11. CDR3 size: 14 residues. Germline V CDR1 and CDR2: SQVTM, ANQGSEA. DNA of the CDR3: TGCAGCGCAACCACAGGGGGCTTAGCGGAGACCCAGTACTTC. It translates to CSATTGGLAETQYF.

The table lists this clonotype with many counts. The V and J genes are TRBV12-3 or TRBV12-4 and TRBJ1-5; 7 nucleotides match TRBD1. The junction had 12 bases not matched to a gene; V was cut back by 7 bases and J by 3 bases. This CDR3 region has 16 residues. CDR3 residues: CASNRGQRKNNQPQHF. CDR3 DNA: TGTGCCAGCAACCGGGGACAGCGCAAGAACAATCAGCCCCAGCATTTT.

J is TRBJ2-1 and V is TRBV7-2; TRBD2 matches at 8 bases. The CDR3 sequence is 13 residues long. The V gene end was trimmed by 10 bases and the J gene end by 7 bases; junction bases not matched to a gene: 9. Germline loops: CDR1 SGHTA, CDR2 FQGNSA. CDR3 in DNA: TGTGCCATCAGAGCGGGGGTGCGGAATGAGCAGTTCTTC. It codes for CAIRAGVRNEQFF.

The chain links TRBV30 to TRBJ2-1; maybe TRBD2 (6 bases). Trimming removed 0 bases from V and 12 bases from J, with 12 bases in between. This CDR3 is 12 amino acids long. CDR1 and CDR2 (germline): GTSNPN, SVGIG (reference sequence). This chain's CDR3 is CAWSVIPGLQFF. DNA of the CDR3: TGTGCCTGGAGTGTAATCCCGGGACTGCAGTTCTTC.

The J gene is TRBJ2-3, the V gene TRBV2; D call uncertain. Germline V gene data show CDR1 as SNHLY and CDR2 as FYNNEI. The CDR3 contains 14 residues. Trimming shortened V by 7 bases and J by 0 bases, and 11 bases separated the two germline ends. The CDR3: CASMVQTSTDTQYF. CDR3 in DNA: TGTGCCAGCATGGTACAGACTAGCACAGATACGCAGTATTTT.

This clonotype turned up a few times. This chain joins TRBV4-3 and TRBJ2-1; maybe TRBD2 (6 bases). V was shortened by 2 bases and J by 0 bases, with 14 bases between the two germline ends. Germline CDR1 is LGHNA and CDR2 is YSLEER. The CDR3 contains 17 residues. The CDR3 coding sequence is TGCGCCAGCAGCCAAAGACACCAGCGGGCCTCCTACAATGAGCAGTTCTTC. Protein sequence: CASSQRHQRASYNEQFF.

This clonotype was found many times. This chain joins TRBV4-1 and TRBJ1-6, with D unresolved. Germline assignment: CDR1 MGHRA and CDR2 YSYEKL. V lost 0 bases and J 8 bases, leaving 17 bases between the germline ends. CDR3 length: 17 residues. This CDR3 is CASSQDPAWLPDSPLHF. CDR3 coding DNA: TGCGCCAGCAGCCAAGACCCGGCCTGGCTGCCCGATTCACCCCTCCACTTT.

The table lists this clonotype with many counts. This chain joins TRBV12-3 or TRBV12-4 and TRBJ2-1, with 10 bases fitting TRBD2. Losses at the gene ends were 5 bases for V and 6 bases for J; bases not matched to a gene: 10. The CDR3 consists of 16 residues. The CDR3 region is CASSTLERGGSNEQFF. For the CDR3, the DNA is TGTGCCAGCAGTACCTTGGAGCGGGGGGGCAGCAATGAGCAGTTCTTC.

This clonotype was recorded a few times. CDR3 protein: CASRASPAVSYNEQFF. In nucleotides, the CDR3 is TGCGCCAGCAGAGCCAGCCCAGCCGTCTCCTACAATGAGCAGTTCTTC. J is TRBJ2-1 and V is TRBV5-1; the D is unclear. This CDR3 contains 16 residues. The germline V and J ends were trimmed by 5 bases and 0 bases, with 15 bases remaining between them. Per germline, CDR1 SGHRS and CDR2 YFSETQ.

The chain couples TRBV10-3 to TRBJ1-6; D is unresolved. Germline loops: CDR1 ENHRY, CDR2 SYGVKD. The CDR3 is 13 amino acids. V was shortened by 4 bases and J by 10 bases, with 11 bases between the two germline ends. The CDR3 DNA reads TGTGCCATCAGTGTAGGGTCTGGATCACCCCTCCACTTT. Encoded protein: CAISVGSGSPLHF.